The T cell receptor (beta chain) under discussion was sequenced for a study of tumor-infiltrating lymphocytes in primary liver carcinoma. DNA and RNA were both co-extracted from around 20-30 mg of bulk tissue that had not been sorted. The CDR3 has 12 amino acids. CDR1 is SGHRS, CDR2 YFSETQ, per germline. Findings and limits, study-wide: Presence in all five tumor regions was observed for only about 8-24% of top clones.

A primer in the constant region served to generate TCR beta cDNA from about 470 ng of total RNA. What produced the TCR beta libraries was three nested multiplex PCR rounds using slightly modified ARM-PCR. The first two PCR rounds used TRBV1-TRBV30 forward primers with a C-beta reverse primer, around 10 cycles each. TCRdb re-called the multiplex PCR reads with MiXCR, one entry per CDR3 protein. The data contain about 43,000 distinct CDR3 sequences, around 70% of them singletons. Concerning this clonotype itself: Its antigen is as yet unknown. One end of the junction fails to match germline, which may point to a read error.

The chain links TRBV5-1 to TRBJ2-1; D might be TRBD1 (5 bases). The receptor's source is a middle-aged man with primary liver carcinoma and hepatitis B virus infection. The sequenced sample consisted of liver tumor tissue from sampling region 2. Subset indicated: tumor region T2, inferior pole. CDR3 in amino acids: CASSSYRSEHFF. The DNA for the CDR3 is TGCGCCAGCAGCTCCTACAGGAGCGAGCACTTCTTC.